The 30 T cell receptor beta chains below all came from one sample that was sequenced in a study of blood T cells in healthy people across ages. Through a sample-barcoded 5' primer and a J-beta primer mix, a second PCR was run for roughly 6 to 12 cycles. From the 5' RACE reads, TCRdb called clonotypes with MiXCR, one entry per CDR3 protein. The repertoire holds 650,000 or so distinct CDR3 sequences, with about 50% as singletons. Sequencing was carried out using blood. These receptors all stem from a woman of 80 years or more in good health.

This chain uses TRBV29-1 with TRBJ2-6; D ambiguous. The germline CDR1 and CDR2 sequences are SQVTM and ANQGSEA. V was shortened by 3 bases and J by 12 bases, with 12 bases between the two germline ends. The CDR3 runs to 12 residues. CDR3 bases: TGCAGCGTTGAGAATCCCGTCAGCGTCCTGACTTTC. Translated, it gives CSVENPVSVLTF.

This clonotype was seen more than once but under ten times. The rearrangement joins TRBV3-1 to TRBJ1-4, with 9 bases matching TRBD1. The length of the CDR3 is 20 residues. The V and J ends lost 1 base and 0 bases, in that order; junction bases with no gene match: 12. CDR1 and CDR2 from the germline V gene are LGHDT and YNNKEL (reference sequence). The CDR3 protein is CASSQGTGARVRATNEKLFF. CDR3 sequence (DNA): TGTGCCAGCAGCCAAGGGACAGGGGCCAGGGTCAGAGCAACTAATGAAAAACTGTTTTTT.

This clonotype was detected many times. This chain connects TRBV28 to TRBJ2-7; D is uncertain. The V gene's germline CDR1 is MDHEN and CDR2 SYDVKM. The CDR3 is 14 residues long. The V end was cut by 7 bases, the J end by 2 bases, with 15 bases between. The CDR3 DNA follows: TGTGCCAGCATTAGCAGTGTCTCTGCCTACGAGCAGTACTTC. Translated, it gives CASISSVSAYEQYF.

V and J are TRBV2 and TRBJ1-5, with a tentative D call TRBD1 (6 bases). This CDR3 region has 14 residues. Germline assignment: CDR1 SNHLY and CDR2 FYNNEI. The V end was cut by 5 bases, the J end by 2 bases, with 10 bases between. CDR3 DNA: TGTGCCAGCAGTAATCGGACAGGCAATCAGCCCCAGCATTTT. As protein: CASSNRTGNQPQHF.

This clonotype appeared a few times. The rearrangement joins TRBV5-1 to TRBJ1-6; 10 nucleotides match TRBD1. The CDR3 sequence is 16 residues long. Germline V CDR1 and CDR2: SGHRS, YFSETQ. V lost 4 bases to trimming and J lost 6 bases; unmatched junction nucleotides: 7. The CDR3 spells CASSLGTGVGNSPLHF. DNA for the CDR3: TGCGCCAGCAGCCTCGGGACAGGGGTTGGTAATTCACCCCTCCACTTT.

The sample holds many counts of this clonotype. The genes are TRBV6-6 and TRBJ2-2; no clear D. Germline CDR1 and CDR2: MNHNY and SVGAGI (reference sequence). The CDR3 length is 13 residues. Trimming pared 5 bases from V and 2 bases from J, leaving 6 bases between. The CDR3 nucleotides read TGTGCCAGCAGTGCCAGTAACACCGGGGAGCTGTTTTTT. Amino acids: CASSASNTGELFF.

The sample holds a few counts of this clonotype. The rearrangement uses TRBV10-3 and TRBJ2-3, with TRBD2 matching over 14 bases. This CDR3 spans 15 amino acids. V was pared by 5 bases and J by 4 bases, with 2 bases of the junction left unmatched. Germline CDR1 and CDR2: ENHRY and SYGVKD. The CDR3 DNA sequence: TGTGCCATCAGTCTGACTAGCGGGGGGGCAGATACGCAGTATTTT. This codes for CAISLTSGGADTQYF.

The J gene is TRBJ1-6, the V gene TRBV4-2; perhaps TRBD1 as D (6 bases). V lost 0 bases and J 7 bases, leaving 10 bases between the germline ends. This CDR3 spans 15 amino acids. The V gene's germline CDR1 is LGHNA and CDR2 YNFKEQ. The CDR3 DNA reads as TGTGCCAGCAGCCAAGAGACAGGTGGGAATTCACCCCTCCACTTT. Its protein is CASSQETGGNSPLHF.

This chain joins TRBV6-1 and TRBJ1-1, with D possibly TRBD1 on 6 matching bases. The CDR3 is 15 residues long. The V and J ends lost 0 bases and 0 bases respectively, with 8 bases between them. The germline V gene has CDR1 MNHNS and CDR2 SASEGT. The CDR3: CASSEAGGLNTEAFF. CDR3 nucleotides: TGTGCCAGCAGTGAAGCTGGGGGGCTGAACACTGAAGCTTTCTTT.

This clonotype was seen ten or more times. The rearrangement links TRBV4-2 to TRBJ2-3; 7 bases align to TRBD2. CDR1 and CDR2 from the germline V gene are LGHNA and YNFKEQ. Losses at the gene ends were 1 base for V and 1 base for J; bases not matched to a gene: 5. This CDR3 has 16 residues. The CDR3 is CASSQAAGRGTDTQYF. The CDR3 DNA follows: TGTGCCAGCAGCCAAGCGGCGGGGAGGGGCACAGATACGCAGTATTTT.

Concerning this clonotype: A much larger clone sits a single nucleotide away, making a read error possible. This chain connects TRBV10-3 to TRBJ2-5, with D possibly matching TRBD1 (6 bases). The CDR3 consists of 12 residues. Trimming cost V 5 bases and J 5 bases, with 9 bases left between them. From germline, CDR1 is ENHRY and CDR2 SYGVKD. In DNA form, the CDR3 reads TGTGCCATCAGTTACAGGGTCGAGACCCAGTACTTC. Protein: CAISYRVETQYF.

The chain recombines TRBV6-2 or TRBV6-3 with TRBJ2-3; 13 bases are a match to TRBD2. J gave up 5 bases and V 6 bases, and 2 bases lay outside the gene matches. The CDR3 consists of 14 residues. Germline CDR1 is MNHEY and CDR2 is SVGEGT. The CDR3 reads CASRWTSGRDTQYF. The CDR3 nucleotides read TGTGCCAGCAGATGGACTAGCGGGAGAGATACGCAGTATTTT.

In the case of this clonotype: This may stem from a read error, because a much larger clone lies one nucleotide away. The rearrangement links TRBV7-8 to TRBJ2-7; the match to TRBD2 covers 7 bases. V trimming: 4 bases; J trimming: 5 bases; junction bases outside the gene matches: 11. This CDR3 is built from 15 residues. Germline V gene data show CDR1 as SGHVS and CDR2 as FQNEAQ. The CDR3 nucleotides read TGTGCCAGCAGCTCGCGAGCGGGACCCTACGACGAGCAGTACTTC. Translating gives CASSSRAGPYDEQYF. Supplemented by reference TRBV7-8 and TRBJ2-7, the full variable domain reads GAGVSQSPRYKVAKRGQDVALRCDPISGHVSLFWYQQALGQGPEFLTYFQNEAQLDKSGLPSDRFFAERPEGSVSTLKIQRTQQEDSAVYLCASSSRAGPYDEQYFGPGTRLTVT.

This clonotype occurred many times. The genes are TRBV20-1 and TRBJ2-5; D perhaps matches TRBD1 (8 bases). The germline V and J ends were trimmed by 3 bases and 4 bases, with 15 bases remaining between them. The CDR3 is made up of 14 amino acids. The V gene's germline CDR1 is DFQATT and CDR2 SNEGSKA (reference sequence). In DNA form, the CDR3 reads TGCAGTGCTAGTCGAACAGGGGGGGGAGAGACCCAGTACTTC. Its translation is CSASRTGGGETQYF.

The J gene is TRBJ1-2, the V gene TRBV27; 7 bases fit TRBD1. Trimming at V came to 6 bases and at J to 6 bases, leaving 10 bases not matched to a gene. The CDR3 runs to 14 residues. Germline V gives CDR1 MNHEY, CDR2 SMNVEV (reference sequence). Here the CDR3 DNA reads TGTGCCAGCAGCCGCGACAGGGCGGGGGATGGCTACACCTTC. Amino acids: CASSRDRAGDGYTF.

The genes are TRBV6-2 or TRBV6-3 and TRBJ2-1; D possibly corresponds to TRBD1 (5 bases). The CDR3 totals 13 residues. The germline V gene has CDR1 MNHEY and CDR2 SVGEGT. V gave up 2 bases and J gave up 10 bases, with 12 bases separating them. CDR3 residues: CASSYLGLGEQFF. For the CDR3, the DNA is TGTGCCAGCAGTTACCTGGGGCTGGGGGAGCAGTTCTTC.

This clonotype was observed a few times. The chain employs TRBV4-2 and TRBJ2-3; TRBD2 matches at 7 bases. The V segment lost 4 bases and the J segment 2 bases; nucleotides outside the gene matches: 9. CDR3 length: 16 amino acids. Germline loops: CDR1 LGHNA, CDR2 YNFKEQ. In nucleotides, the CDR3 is TGTGCCAGCAGCCGGGCGGGGGACTTACTCACAGATACGCAGTATTTT. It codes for CASSRAGDLLTDTQYF.

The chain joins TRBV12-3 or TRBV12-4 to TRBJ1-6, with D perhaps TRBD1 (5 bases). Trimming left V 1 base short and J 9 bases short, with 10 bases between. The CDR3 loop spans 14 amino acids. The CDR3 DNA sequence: TGTGCCAGCAGTTTAGAGGGGAATTTTTCACCCCTCCACTTT. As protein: CASSLEGNFSPLHF.

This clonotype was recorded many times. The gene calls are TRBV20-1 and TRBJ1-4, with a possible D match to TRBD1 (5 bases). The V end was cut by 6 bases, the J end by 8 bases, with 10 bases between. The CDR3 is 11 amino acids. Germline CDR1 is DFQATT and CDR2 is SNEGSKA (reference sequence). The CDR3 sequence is CSAPKGEKLFF. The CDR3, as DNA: TGCAGTGCCCCGAAGGGGGAAAAACTGTTTTTT.

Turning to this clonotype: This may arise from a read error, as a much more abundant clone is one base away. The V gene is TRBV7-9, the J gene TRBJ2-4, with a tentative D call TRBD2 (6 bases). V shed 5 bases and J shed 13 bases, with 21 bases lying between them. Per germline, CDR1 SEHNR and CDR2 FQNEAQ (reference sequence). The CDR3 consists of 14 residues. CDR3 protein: CASSGTLGLYGQYF. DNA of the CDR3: TGTGCCAGCAGCGGGACTTTGGGCCTCTACGGGCAGTACTTC.

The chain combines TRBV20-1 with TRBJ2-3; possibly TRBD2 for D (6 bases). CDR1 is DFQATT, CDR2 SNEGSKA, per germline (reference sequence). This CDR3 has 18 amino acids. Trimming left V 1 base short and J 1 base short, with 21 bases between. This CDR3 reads CSARGPRWASVRTDTQYF. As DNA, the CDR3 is TGCAGTGCTAGAGGTCCCCGGTGGGCTAGCGTACGCACAGATACGCAGTATTTT.

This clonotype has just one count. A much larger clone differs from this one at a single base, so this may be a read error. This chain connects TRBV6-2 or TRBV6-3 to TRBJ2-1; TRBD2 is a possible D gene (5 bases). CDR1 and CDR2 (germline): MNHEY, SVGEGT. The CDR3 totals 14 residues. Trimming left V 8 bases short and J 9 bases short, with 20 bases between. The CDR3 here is CASETGLRNTEQFF. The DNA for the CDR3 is TGTGCCAGCGAAACCGGACTTCGGAACACTGAGCAGTTCTTC.

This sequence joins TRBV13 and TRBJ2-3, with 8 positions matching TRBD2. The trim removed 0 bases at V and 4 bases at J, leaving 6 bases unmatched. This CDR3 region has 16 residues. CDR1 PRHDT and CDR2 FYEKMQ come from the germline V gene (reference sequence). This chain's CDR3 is CASSLGQGGRSDTQYF. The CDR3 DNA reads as TGTGCCAGCAGCTTAGGCCAGGGCGGGAGGTCAGATACGCAGTATTTT.

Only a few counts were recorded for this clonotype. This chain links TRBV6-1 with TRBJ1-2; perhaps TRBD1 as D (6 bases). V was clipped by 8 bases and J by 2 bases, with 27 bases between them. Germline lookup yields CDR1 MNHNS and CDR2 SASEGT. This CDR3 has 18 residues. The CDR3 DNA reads TGTGCCAGCTTTGCTAACCTCCCGAGACAGGAGAAAAACTATGGCTACACCTTC. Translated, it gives CASFANLPRQEKNYGYTF.

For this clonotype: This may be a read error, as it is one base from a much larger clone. CDR3 residues: CASSFQQGYYGYIF. DNA of the CDR3: TGTGCCAGCAGCTTCCAGCAGGGGTACTATGGCTACATCTTC. The V call is TRBV7-9, the J call TRBJ1-2, with TRBD1 as a possible D gene (6 bases). In germline, CDR1 is SEHNR, CDR2 FQNEAQ (reference sequence). The CDR3 length is 14 residues.

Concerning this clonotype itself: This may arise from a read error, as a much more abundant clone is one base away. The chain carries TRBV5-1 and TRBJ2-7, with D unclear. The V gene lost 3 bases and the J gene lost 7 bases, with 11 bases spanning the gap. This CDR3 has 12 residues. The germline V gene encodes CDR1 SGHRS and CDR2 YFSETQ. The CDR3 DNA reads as TGCGCCAGCAGCTACCAGTCCAATGAGCAGTACTTC. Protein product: CASSYQSNEQYF.

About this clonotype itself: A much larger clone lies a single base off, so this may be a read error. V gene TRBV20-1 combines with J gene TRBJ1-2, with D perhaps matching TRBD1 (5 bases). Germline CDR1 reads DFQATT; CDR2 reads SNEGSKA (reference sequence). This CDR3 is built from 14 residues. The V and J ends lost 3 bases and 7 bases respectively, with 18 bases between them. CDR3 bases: TGCAGTGCTAGGAAAATAGCAGGGACCGGTGGCTACACCTTC. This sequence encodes CSARKIAGTGGYTF.

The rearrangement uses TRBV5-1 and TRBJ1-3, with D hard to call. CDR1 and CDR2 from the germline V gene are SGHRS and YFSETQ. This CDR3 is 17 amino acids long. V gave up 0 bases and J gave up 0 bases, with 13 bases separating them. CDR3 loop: CASSLVPPGLSGNTIYF. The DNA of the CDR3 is TGCGCCAGCAGCTTGGTTCCTCCGGGTCTCTCTGGAAACACCATATATTTT.

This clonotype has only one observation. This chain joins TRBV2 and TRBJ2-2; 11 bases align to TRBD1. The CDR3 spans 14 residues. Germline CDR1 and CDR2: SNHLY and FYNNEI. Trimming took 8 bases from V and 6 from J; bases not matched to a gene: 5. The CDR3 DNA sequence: TGTGCCAGCTCGGGACAGGGGGGAGCCGGGGAGCTGTTTTTT. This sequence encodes CASSGQGGAGELFF.

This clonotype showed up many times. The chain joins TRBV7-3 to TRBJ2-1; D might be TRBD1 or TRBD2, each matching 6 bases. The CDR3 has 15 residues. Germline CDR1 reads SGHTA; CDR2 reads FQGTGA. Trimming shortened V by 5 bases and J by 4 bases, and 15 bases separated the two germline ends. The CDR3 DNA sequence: TGTGCCAGCAGCACACAGGGAGGACTTTACAATGAGCAGTTCTTC. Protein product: CASSTQGGLYNEQFF.